The clone carrying this TCR beta chain was counted between two and nine times. Its antigen is unidentified. This specimen belongs to a study of naive and memory T cell subsets. Overall study findings and caveats: There was no ground truth to check naive and memory subset results. A few larger clonotypes appeared in naive repertoires, especially CD8, possibly memory cells re-expressing CD45RA.

An equimolar mix of two oligonucleotides served as the beta constant-region primer for TRBC1 and TRBC2. The ligated cDNA underwent four PCR rounds using SP2 and nested alpha and beta constant-region primers. An oligonucleotide with the SP2 primer and a 12-nucleotide UMI was ligated to the cDNA 3' end. TCRdb re-called the UMI-ligation and nested PCR reads with MiXCR, one entry per CDR3 protein. The sample holds about 100,000 distinct CDR3 sequences; roughly 15% are singletons and the top ten take roughly 3.1%. Germline-derived CDR1 and CDR2 are SGHVS and FNYEAQ. Trimming shortened V by 4 bases and J by 2 bases, and 19 bases separated the two germline ends. The CDR3 loop spans 17 amino acids. Separate alpha and beta amplification began at the second PCR step.

The chain has TRBV7-6 and TRBJ2-3, with unresolved D. This receptor was identified in a human donor in good health. Source material: naive CD8+ T cells from blood. The CDR3 sequence is CASSSHLSQNFTDTQYF. CDR3 nucleotide sequence: TGTGCCAGCAGCTCGCACCTTTCACAGAACTTCACAGATACGCAGTATTTT. Drawing the rest from reference TRBV7-6 and TRBJ2-3, the complete variable domain is GAGVSQSPRYKVTKRGQDVALRCDPISGHVSLYWYRQALGQGPEFLTYFNYEAQQDKSGLPNDRFSAERPEGSISTLTIQRTEQRDSAMYRCASSSHLSQNFTDTQYFGPGTRLTVL.